The 5 T cell receptor beta chains given below trace back to one sample, sequenced in a study of T-cell reconstitution after alpha-beta-depleted transplantation in children. Unique molecular identifiers featured in how the TCRbeta library was prepared. In TCRdb, the PCR reads were re-called with MiXCR into one record per CDR3 protein. The sample lists almost 600,000 distinct CDR3 sequences, over 25% occurring once. The sequencing here drew on PBMCs, taken before TCRalphabeta/CD19-depleted stem cell transplant. The receptors shown here come from a boy under two years old with Wiskott-Aldrich syndrome, due to receive a stem cell transplant.

This clonotype was observed a few times. The V gene is TRBV29-1, the J gene TRBJ2-2; 8 positions match TRBD2. The germline V gene has CDR1 SQVTM and CDR2 ANQGSEA. V shed 2 bases and J 1 base; nucleotides not matched to a gene: 3. The CDR3 spans 15 residues. CDR3: CSVESLAGNTGELFF. The CDR3 nucleotides are TGCAGCGTTGAAAGTCTAGCGGGGAACACCGGGGAGCTGTTTTTT.

This clonotype was found a few times. The CDR3: CASSLRDRVTDTQYF. The CDR3 nucleotides are TGCGCCAGCAGCTTGAGGGACAGGGTGACAGATACGCAGTATTTT. This chain uses TRBV5-1 with TRBJ2-3; 9 bases are a match to TRBD1. CDR1 and CDR2 (germline): SGHRS, YFSETQ. The CDR3 is 15 amino acids. Unmatched junction bases numbered 3, after V lost 1 base and J lost 3 bases. Complete variable domain (other parts from reference TRBV5-1 and TRBJ2-3): KAGVTQTPRYLIKTRGQQVTLSCSPISGHRSVSWYQQTPGQGLQFLFEYFSETQRNKGNFPGRFSGRQFSNSRSEMNVSTLELGDSALYLCASSLRDRVTDTQYFGPGTRLTVL.

This clonotype appeared a few times. The CDR3 loop is CATSSGTGTDTQYF. CDR3 coding DNA: TGTGCCACCAGCAGCGGGACTGGCACAGATACGCAGTATTTT. The chain has TRBV15 and TRBJ2-3, with D tentatively TRBD2 (6 bases). This CDR3 spans 14 amino acids. V lost 3 bases to trimming and J lost 1 base, with 8 bases between them. CDR1 is LNHNV and CDR2 is YYDKDF in the germline V gene (reference sequence).

The CDR3 coding sequence is TGCAGTGCTATACCGGGACTAGCGAGATACGAGCAGTACTTC. It encodes CSAIPGLARYEQYF. V usage is TRBV20-1 and J usage is TRBJ2-7; 10 nucleotides match TRBD2. Trimming cost V 4 bases and J 4 bases; bases outside gene matches: 7. CDR3 size: 14 residues. CDR1 DFQATT and CDR2 SNEGSKA come from the germline V gene (reference sequence).

The chain has TRBV12-3 or TRBV12-4 and TRBJ2-1, with D possibly matching TRBD1 (5 bases). The ends were cut back, 4 bases at V and 0 bases at J, with 10 bases in the middle. The CDR3 spans 15 residues. The CDR3, as DNA: TGTGCCAGCAGTTCCAGGGCAAGCTCCTACAATGAGCAGTTCTTC. Translating it yields CASSSRASSYNEQFF.